Listed below are T cell receptor beta chains from one sample, sequenced in a study of blood T cell repertoires in COVID-19. Only in-frame clones appear in the TCRdb table, and some are missing; sequencing was by immunoSEQ multiplex PCR. The table has 94,000 or so clones, around 83% seen once; the top ten hold about 25%. The sequencing input was peripheral blood. These TCRs come from a man in his 60s with acute or convalescent COVID-19. The CDR3 runs from the conserved cysteine through the conserved F or W. A D gene is named only where the DNA matches it firmly. Rows give clone size only sometimes, using once, few, many, or a class for an expanded clone.

clone size,V gene,D gene,J gene,CDR3 DNA,CDR3 protein
.,TRBV19,TRBD2,TRBJ2-5,TGTGCCAGTAGTATAGAAGGGCTAGCGGGGGGTATTCGGACCCAGTACTTC,CASSIEGLAGGIRTQYF
.,TRBV2,TRBD2,TRBJ2-3,TGTGCCAGCATGCCGTCTAGCGGGGGCTCTCGGACGCAGTATTTT,CASMPSSGGSRTQYF
few,TRBV7-8,TRBD1,TRBJ1-6,TGTGCCAGCAGCTTAGTGCCGGGACAGGGTAATTCACCCCTCCACTTT,CASSLVPGQGNSPLHF
.,TRBV19,TRBD2,TRBJ2-6,TGTGCCAGTACAATAAGGTTCCGCGGGAGGATTATCTCTGGGGCCAACGTCCTGACTTTC,CASTIRFRGRIISGANVLTF
.,TRBV15,.,TRBJ1-4,TGTGCCACCAGCAGAGATCCAGGGACTAATGAAAAACTGTTTTTT,CATSRDPGTNEKLFF
.,TRBV6-5,TRBD1,TRBJ1-1,TGTGCCAGCAGGATGGACAGGGGGAACACTGAAGCTTTCTTT,CASRMDRGNTEAFF
.,TRBV10-3,TRBD1,TRBJ2-5,TGTGCCATCAGTGAACCCCGGACAGGGATTGGAGAGACCCAGTACTTC,CAISEPRTGIGETQYF
.,TRBV9,.,TRBJ2-3,TGTGCCAGCAGCGTAGCTTCCCAGGGATCTAATACGCAGTATTTT,CASSVASQGSNTQYF
.,TRBV9,.,TRBJ1-2,TGTGCCAGCAGCCCCGCGCCTATCTATGGCTACACCTTC,CASSPAPIYGYTF
.,TRBV5-4,.,TRBJ1-2,TGTGCCAGCAGCACCATAGGATCAGGACAATATGGCTACACCTTC,CASSTIGSGQYGYTF
.,TRBV6-5,.,TRBJ1-1,TGTGCCAGCAGTTACGGCCCCAGGGGCGCTTGGGAAGCTTTCTTT,CASSYGPRGAWEAFF
.,TRBV11-2,.,TRBJ1-2,TGTGCCAGCAGCTTAGGGGAGGGCTACACCTTC,CASSLGEGYTF
.,TRBV15,.,TRBJ2-1,TGTGCCACCAGCAGAGATTTAAGCCGCAATGAGCAGTTCTTC,CATSRDLSRNEQFF
.,TRBV28,TRBD1,TRBJ2-7,TGTGCCAGCAGGAAGACAGGGGGCCCCTACGAGCAGTACTTC,CASRKTGGPYEQYF
.,TRBV10-3,.,TRBJ2-3,TGTGCCATCAGGGAAGACAGATCGACTAGCACAGATACGCAGTATTTT,CAIREDRSTSTDTQYF
.,TRBV6-6,.,TRBJ2-1,TGTGCCTCCTCGGATAAACGGGGCTCCTACAATGAGCAGTTCTTC,CASSDKRGSYNEQFF
.,TRBV5-1,.,TRBJ1-2,TGCGCCAGCAGCTTGGGTCCCGTTAATGGCTACACCTTC,CASSLGPVNGYTF
.,TRBV6-6,.,TRBJ2-5,TGTGCCAGCAGGCTCGGGGGATCGCGGGAGACCCAGTACTTC,CASRLGGSRETQYF
.,TRBV4-3,.,TRBJ1-2,TGCGCCAGCAGCCAAGAAGGCGGAACTAACTATGGCTACACCTTC,CASSQEGGTNYGYTF
once,TRBV19,TRBD2,TRBJ2-1,TGTGCCAGTAGCCGCTCTAGCGGGGGGGGAGGCAATGAGCAGTTCTTC,CASSRSSGGGGNEQFF
.,TRBV4-1,.,TRBJ1-2,TGCGCCAGCAGCCAAGACCCAGGGGCCGGCTACACCTTC,CASSQDPGAGYTF
.,TRBV7-3,TRBD2,TRBJ2-1,TGTGCCAGCAGCCAAGGTAGCGGGGGTGAGCAGTTCTTC,CASSQGSGGEQFF
.,TRBV19,.,TRBJ2-1,TGTGCCAGTAGTATAACTTCTGCAGGTTTGGAGCAGTTCTTC,CASSITSAGLEQFF
.,TRBV5-5,TRBD1,TRBJ1-1,TGTGCCAGCAGCTTTCCCGGGACAGGGCCTGAAGTTGAAGCTTTCTTT,CASSFPGTGPEVEAFF
.,TRBV2,.,TRBJ1-4,TGTGCCAGCAGACCCGGAGTGATAGAAAAACTGTTTTTT,CASRPGVIEKLFF
.,TRBV3-1/TRBV3-2,TRBD1,TRBJ2-6,TGTGCCAGCAGTCTACTGCCGGGACAGGATGTCTCTGGGGCCAACGTCCTGACTTTC,CASSLLPGQDVSGANVLTF
.,TRBV6-6,.,TRBJ1-6,TGTGCCAGCAGCGACAGGTCGTCCTATAATTCACCCCTCCACTTT,CASSDRSSYNSPLHF
.,TRBV27,.,TRBJ1-2,TGTGCCAGCAGTTTCGCCGGAGAAAACCCCTATGGCTACACCTTC,CASSFAGENPYGYTF
.,TRBV19,.,TRBJ2-5,TGTGCCAGCTCCTCCGGACAGAAGATCCAAGAGACCCAGTACTTC,CASSSGQKIQETQYF
.,TRBV6-5,.,TRBJ1-2,TGTGCCAGCAGGAAGGACAACGACTATGGCTACACCTTC,CASRKDNDYGYTF
.,TRBV18,TRBD1,TRBJ1-2,TGTGCCAGCTCGACTTTGGACCAGGGGGCCTCTGGCTACACCTTC,CASSTLDQGASGYTF
.,TRBV28,.,TRBJ1-5,TGTGCCAGCAGTTTGGGCTCGGGGGGCGCGGTTCAGCCCCAGCATTTT,CASSLGSGGAVQPQHF
.,TRBV5-1,.,TRBJ2-3,TGCGCCAGCAGCTCGGGCTCCGGGAGTTTGACAGATACGCAGTATTTT,CASSSGSGSLTDTQYF
.,TRBV7-2,.,TRBJ2-7,TGTGCCAGCAGCTTAATGTCCGGACACTCCTACGAGCAGTACTTC,CASSLMSGHSYEQYF
.,TRBV3-1/TRBV3-2,TRBD2,TRBJ2-1,TGTGCCAGCAGCCAAACGGGGGGACGAAACAATGAGCAGTTCTTC,CASSQTGGRNNEQFF
.,TRBV7-2,.,TRBJ2-5,TGTGCCAGCAGCAGGGGGGAGACCCAGTACTTC,CASSRGETQYF
.,TRBV18,.,TRBJ1-4,TGTGCCAGCTCACGGCAGGGTGGGCCGAATGAAAAACTGTTTTTT,CASSRQGGPNEKLFF
once,TRBV18,TRBD1,TRBJ1-2,TGTGCCAGCTCCCGAAACCCCGGGACAGGGGGAAATACTTCCTACACCTTC,CASSRNPGTGGNTSYTF
.,TRBV4-3,TRBD1,TRBJ2-3,TGCGCCAGCAGCCAAGAACCCTTCCGGACAGGGTACACAGATACGCAGTATTTT,CASSQEPFRTGYTDTQYF
.,TRBV10-3,TRBD1,TRBJ1-3,TGTGCCATCAGTGAGTCGGACAGGAGTGGAAACACCATATATTTT,CAISESDRSGNTIYF
.,TRBV6-5,.,TRBJ1-5,TGTGCCAGCAGTTACGACAGACATAGCAATCAGCCCCAGCATTTT,CASSYDRHSNQPQHF
once,TRBV5-1,TRBD1,TRBJ1-3,TGCGCCAGCAGCTACAATGACCAGACAGGGATTGGAAACACCATATATTTT,CASSYNDQTGIGNTIYF
.,TRBV11-1,TRBD2,TRBJ2-2,TGTGCCAGCAGCTCCAGGGCGGGGGGCGGGGAGCTGTTTTTT,CASSSRAGGGELFF
.,TRBV18,.,TRBJ1-1,TGTGCCAGCTCACCTACTGATTCCAACACTGAAGCTTTCTTT,CASSPTDSNTEAFF
.,TRBV2,TRBD1,TRBJ1-2,TGTGCCAGCAGAAATGGGGACAGGGGATCGGGTGGCTACACCTTC,CASRNGDRGSGGYTF
.,TRBV5-1,.,TRBJ2-7,TGCGCCAGCAGCACCGAGGACAGATCCTACGAGCAGTACTTC,CASSTEDRSYEQYF
once,TRBV29-1,.,TRBJ2-6,TGCAGCGTTGTCCAGGGATCTGGGGCCAACGTCCTGACTTTC,CSVVQGSGANVLTF
.,TRBV11-1,.,TRBJ2-2,TGTGCCAGCAGCTTAGAGAGGGAGCGCGGGGAGCTGTTTTTT,CASSLERERGELFF
.,TRBV7-2,TRBD1,TRBJ1-2,TGTGCCAGCAGCTACGACAGGGGTCGGGGCTACACCTTC,CASSYDRGRGYTF
.,TRBV9,TRBD2,TRBJ2-1,TGTGCCAGCAGCCTAGGACTAGCGGGGGTGAATGAGCAGTTCTTC,CASSLGLAGVNEQFF
few,TRBV29-1,TRBD1,TRBJ1-2,TGCAGCGTCCCCGCAGGGGGTCAAGGCTACACCTTC,CSVPAGGQGYTF
.,TRBV5-1,.,TRBJ1-5,TGCGCCAGCAGCCCCGCGGGTTATAGCAATCAGCCCCAGCATTTT,CASSPAGYSNQPQHF
.,TRBV28,.,TRBJ1-2,TGTGCCAGCACCCTAGGAGCTAGGTATGGGGGCTACACCTTC,CASTLGARYGGYTF
.,TRBV2,.,TRBJ2-5,TGTGCCAGCGGGCGAACCGGCGCAGGGCAAGAGACCCAGTACTTC,CASGRTGAGQETQYF
.,TRBV2,TRBD2,TRBJ2-5,TGTGCCACCGGTGGGACTATGGGTTACAAGACCCAGTACTTC,CATGGTMGYKTQYF